Here is one T cell receptor (beta chain) with its context. Its antigen is not identified. This record comes from a study of shared clonotypes between healthy human individuals. Study-level points and caveats: Sharing across four donors was highest in naive CD4 (around 5%) and lowest in memory CD8 (0.4%).

TCRdb keeps only in-frame clones here, not all; method: immunoSEQ multiplex PCR. The repertoire includes hundreds of thousands of clones, 95% of them detected once, and about 0.11% sits in the top ten. Selected positively for CCR7 and CD45RO-negative, naive CD8 cells excluded terminally differentiated effector memory CD45RA+ cells. Trimming took 0 bases from V and 0 from J, leaving 10 bases between them. Germline V CDR1 and CDR2: SGHTS, YDEGEE. The CDR3 has 16 residues. The sequenced sample consisted of naive CD8+ T cells sorted from blood. The TCR was taken from a woman aged 25-40 years in good health. The J gene is TRBJ1-5, the V gene TRBV5-8; D possibly corresponds to TRBD1 (5 bases). The CDR3: CASSLAGGISNQPQHF. For the CDR3, the DNA is TGTGCCAGCAGCTTGGCCGGGGGGATTAGCAATCAGCCCCAGCATTTT.